The TCR beta chain described here comes from a study of cytomegalovirus exposure and HLA in healthy donors. Findings and limits, study-wide: Sequencing had likely introduced a cluster of highly shared sequence variants as an artifact. An apparent linkage of common viral pathogens to several of the most significant clusters emerged in a later analysis.

The PCR employed 60 Vbeta primers together with 13 Jbeta primers. Repertoires were generated with immunoSEQ multiplex PCR, while TCRdb's copy carries only in-frame clones and drops some. Here the sample spans approximately 120,000 clones, 80% to 85% being singletons. Healthy bone marrow donors formed the donor group. The CDR3 is made up of 13 amino acids. Trimming shortened V by 6 bases and J by 5 bases, and 13 bases separated the two germline ends. The germline gives CDR1 SNHLY, CDR2 FYNNEI. Remarks on this clone: Its antigen remains unknown.

The sequence was obtained from a woman between 25 and 40 years old in good health and CMV-seronegative. This chain connects TRBV2 to TRBJ2-5, with D tentatively TRBD2 (5 bases). Sequencing was performed on PBMCs. The CDR3 protein is CASSAGVVETQYF. The CDR3 DNA reads TGTGCCAGCAGCGCCGGGGTGGTGGAGACCCAGTACTTC.